The clone carrying this TCR beta chain was picked up a small number of times. Its antigen is not identified. Deletions cut 10 bases from V and 0 bases from J, with 10 bases between. The CDR3 is made up of 13 amino acids. Germline V CDR1 and CDR2: MNHNY, SVGAGI (reference sequence). In TCRdb, the 5' RACE reads were re-called with MiXCR into one record per CDR3 protein. The sample has roughly 280,000 distinct CDR3 sequences, 15% to 20% seen once; the top ten hold around 7.8%. This record comes from a study of CD8 T cells in ankylosing spondylitis. General study results and limits: A motif in TCR beta, a set of under ten highly homologous variants, appeared characteristic of ankylosing spondylitis blood. Disease-associated clones were reportedly significantly overrepresented in matched ankylosing spondylitis synovial fluid.

V is TRBV6-6 and J is TRBJ2-1; D is unresolved. The origin of this receptor is a male donor with ankylosing spondylitis or in good health (not recorded which). Sequencing used blood, either unsorted or a sorted T cell fraction (not recorded which). CDR3 sequence: CAIGKSSYNEQFF. The CDR3 DNA sequence: TGTGCCATTGGAAAGAGCTCCTACAATGAGCAGTTCTTC.